One and the same sample provided the 13 T cell receptor beta chains below, sequenced in a study of cytomegalovirus exposure and HLA in healthy donors. A multiplex PCR was run with 60 Vbeta primers and 13 Jbeta primers. Clones were read by immunoSEQ multiplex PCR, and TCRdb kept only the in-frame ones, dropping some. This sample has around 170,000 clones, with approximately 85% found just once. Sequencing input: PBMCs. Every receptor here comes from a woman aged 18-29 years in good health and CMV-seronegative.

This clone was seen just once. The chain carries TRBV2 and TRBJ1-4; 9 bases match TRBD1. CDR1 and CDR2 from the germline V gene are SNHLY and FYNNEI. Trimming removed 9 bases from V and 8 bases from J; junction bases left unmatched: 7. This CDR3 is built from 13 residues. CDR3 DNA: TGTGCCAGTACCCGGGACAGGGACGAAAAACTGTTTTTT. Translated, it gives CASTRDRDEKLFF.

Only one count was recorded for this clone. The chain joins TRBV2 to TRBJ1-2; TRBD1 aligns across 9 bases. Germline-derived CDR1 and CDR2 are SNHLY and FYNNEI. J gave up 7 bases and V 1 base, and 1 base lay outside the gene matches. This CDR3 is built from 13 residues. The CDR3 coding sequence is TGTGCCAGCAGTGAAGGGGACAGGGCTGGCTACACCTTC. Residues: CASSEGDRAGYTF. The variable domain in full, with the rest retrieved from reference TRBV2 and TRBJ1-2, is EPEVTQTPSHQVTQMGQEVILRCVPISNHLYFYWYRQILGQKVEFLVSFYNNEISEKSEIFDDQFSVERPDGSNFTLKIRSTKLEDSAMYFCASSEGDRAGYTFGSGTRLTVV.

The chain combines TRBV6-6 with TRBJ2-5; maybe TRBD2 (6 bases). The CDR3 runs 13 residues. Germline V gene data show CDR1 as MNHNY and CDR2 as SVGAGI (reference sequence). V was cut by 6 bases and J by 5 bases, with 13 bases left in between. The CDR3 sequence: CASREGYQETQYF. DNA of the CDR3: TGTGCCAGCAGGGAGGGGTATCAGGAGACCCAGTACTTC.

On this clone itself: Mismatch with germline at one junction end may stem from a read error. The rearrangement joins TRBV27 to TRBJ2-7, with 9 positions matching TRBD1. Looked up from germline, CDR1 is MNHEY and CDR2 is SMNVEV (reference sequence). CDR3 length: 14 amino acids. In nucleotides, the CDR3 is TGTGCCAGCAGTTTATCGGGACAGGGTATCGAGCAGCACTTC. Translating gives CASSLSGQGIEQHF.

The chain recombines TRBV7-8 with TRBJ1-4; D possibly corresponds to TRBD1 (5 bases). The CDR3 is 16 residues long. CDR1 is SGHVS and CDR2 is FQNEAQ in the germline V gene. Trimming cost V 2 bases and J 5 bases, with 15 bases left between them. Written as DNA, the CDR3 is TGTGCCAGCAGCTTATTGACTGACAGTCCCAATGAAAAACTGTTTTTT. Its protein product is CASSLLTDSPNEKLFF.

This clone occurred once. V usage is TRBV27 and J usage is TRBJ1-1; 7 nucleotides agree with TRBD1. J lost 0 bases, V lost 10 bases, and 14 bases had no gene match. This CDR3 region has 16 residues. Germline CDR1 reads MNHEY; CDR2 reads SMNVEV (reference sequence). The CDR3, as DNA: TGTGCCACCGCCAGGGGGACAGACTATTTGAACACTGAAGCTTTCTTT. Translating gives CATARGTDYLNTEAFF.

The J gene is TRBJ1-3, the V gene TRBV5-5, with a possible D match to TRBD1 (5 bases). Per germline, CDR1 SGHKS and CDR2 YYEKEE (reference sequence). V dropped 5 bases and J dropped 4 bases, with 22 bases sitting between them. CDR3 length: 17 residues. CDR3 residues: CASSRTGTTAWGNTIYF. The CDR3 DNA reads TGTGCCAGCAGTAGAACCGGGACTACTGCGTGGGGAAACACCATATATTTT.

The chain combines TRBV19 with TRBJ1-2; the D gene is possibly TRBD1 (5 bases). The CDR3 runs 13 residues. The V gene's germline CDR1 is LNHDA and CDR2 SQIVND (reference sequence). Trimming pared 4 bases from V and 8 bases from J, leaving 14 bases between. CDR3 sequence reads: CASSSQLQGGYTF. The CDR3 region has the DNA TGTGCCAGTAGTAGCCAACTCCAGGGAGGCTACACCTTC. Filled out from reference TRBV19 and TRBJ1-2, the complete variable domain reads DGGITQSPKYLFRKEGQNVTLSCEQNLNHDAMYWYRQDPGQGLRLIYYSQIVNDFQKGDIAEGYSVSREKKESFPLTVTSAQKNPTAFYLCASSSQLQGGYTFGSGTRLTVV.

This rearrangement joins TRBV6-4 to TRBJ2-3, with D uncertain. The CDR3 extends over 13 amino acids. V was cut by 2 bases and J by 3 bases, with 6 bases left in between. Germline lookup yields CDR1 MRHNA and CDR2 SNTAGT. The CDR3 nucleotides are TGTGCCAGCAGTGACGCGGAAACAGATACGCAGTATTTT. It is translated as CASSDAETDTQYF.

The CDR3 nucleotides are TGTGCCAGCAGCACCGGACAGTTTGATGGCTACACCTTC. Protein product: CASSTGQFDGYTF. The genes are TRBV7-9 and TRBJ1-2; TRBD1 might be the D (6 bases). The CDR3 extends over 13 amino acids. Germline V gene data show CDR1 as SEHNR and CDR2 as FQNEAQ (reference sequence). Trimming shortened V by 5 bases and J by 6 bases, and 13 bases separated the two germline ends.

The chain couples TRBV20-1 to TRBJ1-1; possible D gene TRBD1, 6 bases. Trimming left V 6 bases short and J 8 bases short, with 10 bases between. The V gene's germline CDR1 is DFQATT and CDR2 SNEGSKA (reference sequence). The CDR3 has 10 amino acids. This CDR3 is CSADTGEAFF. CDR3 nucleotide sequence: TGCAGTGCGGACACAGGGGAAGCTTTCTTT.

Comment on this clone: Other DNA sequences within the sample encode an identical CDR3. The V gene is TRBV27, the J gene TRBJ2-7; D unclear. The CDR3 extends over 11 amino acids. CDR1 is MNHEY and CDR2 is SMNVEV in the germline V gene (reference sequence). Trimming stripped 3 bases from V and 3 bases from J, with 3 bases between. As DNA, the CDR3 is TGTGCCAGCAGTTTCGGCTACGAGCAGTACTTC. Its protein is CASSFGYEQYF.

The genes are TRBV5-8 and TRBJ2-2; D remains unclear. The germline V gene encodes CDR1 SGHTS and CDR2 YDEGEE. This CDR3 region has 14 residues. V gave up 1 base and J gave up 1 base, with 5 bases separating them. DNA of the CDR3: TGTGCCAGCAGCTTGACAGTGAACACCGGGGAGCTGTTTTTT. It yields the protein CASSLTVNTGELFF.